Listed below are T cell receptor beta chains from one sample, sequenced in a study of blood T cell repertoires in COVID-19. Sequencing used immunoSEQ multiplex PCR; TCRdb keeps in-frame clones, though not all of them. The sample has a few hundred thousand clones, approximately 80% seen once. Specimen: peripheral blood. Receptor source: a woman between 45 and 60 years old with active or convalescent COVID-19. Both conserved end residues are part of each CDR3. The D gene is left open where the match is weak. Clone size is given for some rows only: seen once, a few or many times, or a class if the clone is expanded.

CDR3aa: CAILGTGAYEQYF
CDR3nt: TGTGCCATCCTGGGGACAGGGGCCTACGAGCAGTACTTC
abundance: NA
d_gene: TRBD1
v_gene: TRBV10-3
j_gene: TRBJ2-7
len: 13

CDR3aa: CASSQDTSGNTEAFF
CDR3nt: TGTGCCAGCAGCCAAGACACGTCAGGAAACACTGAAGCTTTCTTT
abundance: few
d_gene: NA
v_gene: TRBV14
j_gene: TRBJ1-1
len: 15

CDR3aa: CASSQDLASGIIGETQYF
CDR3nt: TGTGCCAGCAGCCAAGATCTGGCTAGCGGGATTATTGGAGAGACCCAGTACTTC
abundance: NA
d_gene: TRBD2
v_gene: TRBV3-1/TRBV3-2
j_gene: TRBJ2-5
len: 18

CDR3aa: CASSTGTGGQPQHF
CDR3nt: TGTGCCAGTAGTACCGGGACAGGGGGTCAGCCCCAGCATTTT
abundance: NA
d_gene: TRBD1
v_gene: TRBV19
j_gene: TRBJ1-5
len: 14

CDR3aa: CASSLAASGTYEQYF
CDR3nt: TGTGCCAGCAGCTTAGCGGCTAGCGGGACTTACGAGCAGTACTTC
abundance: NA
d_gene: TRBD2
v_gene: TRBV7-6
j_gene: TRBJ2-7
len: 15

CDR3aa: CAWSVLATTPDEKLFF
CDR3nt: TGTGCCTGGAGTGTATTGGCGACGACTCCAGATGAAAAACTGTTTTTT
abundance: NA
d_gene: NA
v_gene: TRBV30
j_gene: TRBJ1-4
len: 16

CDR3aa: CAGAGGNTEAFF
CDR3nt: TGTGCCGGGGCGGGGGGTAACACTGAAGCTTTCTTT
abundance: NA
d_gene: NA
v_gene: TRBV24-1
j_gene: TRBJ1-1
len: 12

CDR3aa: CASRGLGQLTDTQYF
CDR3nt: TGTGCCAGCAGGGGACTAGGACAACTCACAGATACGCAGTATTTT
abundance: NA
d_gene: TRBD2
v_gene: TRBV6-5
j_gene: TRBJ2-3
len: 15

CDR3aa: CASSTVGTSGRGETQYF
CDR3nt: TGTGCCAGCAGTACCGTCGGGACTAGCGGGAGGGGGGAGACCCAGTACTTC
abundance: NA
d_gene: TRBD2
v_gene: TRBV28
j_gene: TRBJ2-5
len: 17

CDR3aa: CASSVVGTGVDSPLHF
CDR3nt: TGTGCCAGCAGCGTAGTCGGGACAGGGGTGGATTCACCCCTCCACTTT
abundance: NA
d_gene: TRBD1
v_gene: TRBV9
j_gene: TRBJ1-6
len: 16

CDR3aa: CASSVAPTSNSYEQYF
CDR3nt: TGTGCCAGCAGCGTAGCTCCGACTAGTAATTCCTACGAGCAGTACTTC
abundance: NA
d_gene: NA
v_gene: TRBV9
j_gene: TRBJ2-7
len: 16

CDR3aa: CASSLGPDQLREQYF
CDR3nt: TGTGCCAGCAGCTTAGGTCCCGACCAACTACGGGAGCAGTACTTC
abundance: once
d_gene: NA
v_gene: TRBV11-2
j_gene: TRBJ2-7
len: 15

CDR3aa: CASSFGQGVTYEQYF
CDR3nt: TGCGCCAGCAGCTTCGGACAGGGGGTGACCTACGAGCAGTACTTC
abundance: NA
d_gene: TRBD1
v_gene: TRBV5-1
j_gene: TRBJ2-7
len: 15

CDR3aa: CASSLLLAGGQGNEQFF
CDR3nt: TGTGCCAGCAGTTTATTACTAGCGGGAGGACAGGGCAATGAGCAGTTCTTC
abundance: once
d_gene: TRBD2
v_gene: TRBV27
j_gene: TRBJ2-1
len: 17

CDR3aa: CASSPSDSHTLHF
CDR3nt: TGTGCCAGCTCACCGTCGGACTCCCACACCCTCCACTTT
abundance: NA
d_gene: NA
v_gene: TRBV18
j_gene: TRBJ1-6
len: 13

CDR3aa: CASSPPGLAGGRADTQYF
CDR3nt: TGTGCCAGCAGCCCGCCGGGACTAGCGGGAGGAAGGGCAGATACGCAGTATTTT
abundance: NA
d_gene: TRBD2
v_gene: TRBV5-4
j_gene: TRBJ2-3
len: 18

CDR3aa: CASSLGRVNNEQFF
CDR3nt: TGTGCCAGCAGCTTAGGGAGAGTAAACAATGAGCAGTTCTTC
abundance: NA
d_gene: NA
v_gene: TRBV11-2
j_gene: TRBJ2-1
len: 14

CDR3aa: CASSSTGGQGSYNEQFF
CDR3nt: TGTGCCAGCAGTTCGACCGGGGGACAGGGGTCCTACAATGAGCAGTTCTTC
abundance: NA
d_gene: TRBD1
v_gene: TRBV28
j_gene: TRBJ2-1
len: 17

CDR3aa: CASSQAERLREDEAFF
CDR3nt: TGTGCCAGCAGTCAAGCGGAACGGCTCCGTGAGGATGAAGCTTTCTTT
abundance: NA
d_gene: NA
v_gene: TRBV11-3
j_gene: TRBJ1-1
len: 16

CDR3aa: CASSARLDYEQYF
CDR3nt: TGTGCCAGCAGCGCGAGGTTGGACTACGAGCAGTACTTC
abundance: NA
d_gene: NA
v_gene: TRBV9
j_gene: TRBJ2-7
len: 13

CDR3aa: CASSLGSGLRSDYGYTF
CDR3nt: TGTGCCAGCAGCTTGGGGTCGGGACTCCGTAGTGACTATGGCTACACCTTC
abundance: NA
d_gene: NA
v_gene: TRBV5-6
j_gene: TRBJ1-2
len: 17

CDR3aa: CASGGQGGPDTQYF
CDR3nt: TGTGCCAGCGGGGGACAGGGGGGGCCAGATACGCAGTATTTT
abundance: NA
d_gene: TRBD1
v_gene: TRBV25-1
j_gene: TRBJ2-3
len: 14

CDR3aa: CASSLGRGPETQYF
CDR3nt: TGTGCCAGCAGCTTAGGGAGGGGCCCAGAGACCCAGTACTTC
abundance: few
d_gene: NA
v_gene: TRBV7-2
j_gene: TRBJ2-5
len: 14

CDR3aa: CATQKTNIGRGEQYF
CDR3nt: TGCGCCACCCAGAAAACTAATATAGGGAGGGGGGAGCAGTACTTC
abundance: NA
d_gene: NA
v_gene: TRBV10-1
j_gene: TRBJ2-7
len: 15

CDR3aa: CASSRTGIDGEQYF
CDR3nt: TGTGCCAGCTCACGCACAGGGATCGACGGCGAGCAGTACTTC
abundance: NA
d_gene: NA
v_gene: TRBV18
j_gene: TRBJ2-7
len: 14

CDR3aa: CASSEGLAGYEQFF
CDR3nt: TGTGCCAGCAGTGAAGGCCTAGCGGGCTATGAGCAGTTCTTC
abundance: NA
d_gene: TRBD2
v_gene: TRBV2
j_gene: TRBJ2-1
len: 14

CDR3aa: CASSQLRGGYGYTF
CDR3nt: TGTGCCAGCAGCCAGTTGCGGGGTGGCTATGGCTACACCTTC
abundance: NA
d_gene: NA
v_gene: TRBV14
j_gene: TRBJ1-2
len: 14

CDR3aa: CASSEASGRAGYEQYF
CDR3nt: TGTGCCAGCAGTGAGGCTAGCGGGAGGGCCGGGTACGAGCAGTACTTC
abundance: once
d_gene: TRBD2
v_gene: TRBV6-1
j_gene: TRBJ2-7
len: 16

CDR3aa: CASLGDRGGGQPQHF
CDR3nt: TGTGCCAGCTTGGGGGACAGGGGAGGAGGACAGCCCCAGCATTTT
abundance: few
d_gene: TRBD1
v_gene: TRBV2
j_gene: TRBJ1-5
len: 15

CDR3aa: CASSGGTETQYF
CDR3nt: TGTGCCAGCAGCGGTGGCACAGAGACCCAGTACTTC
abundance: NA
d_gene: NA
v_gene: TRBV5-4
j_gene: TRBJ2-5
len: 12

CDR3aa: CASNLHEGVEQFF
CDR3nt: TGTGCCAGCAACCTTCACGAAGGGGTCGAGCAGTTCTTC
abundance: once
d_gene: NA
v_gene: TRBV5-4
j_gene: TRBJ2-1
len: 13

CDR3aa: CSVALLGDYGYTF
CDR3nt: TGCAGCGTTGCCCTACTTGGAGACTATGGCTACACCTTC
abundance: NA
d_gene: NA
v_gene: TRBV29-1
j_gene: TRBJ1-2
len: 13

CDR3aa: CASSLRGSLGGEQYF
CDR3nt: TGTGCCAGCAGCTTACGGGGCTCGTTGGGGGGCGAGCAGTACTTC
abundance: NA
d_gene: NA
v_gene: TRBV7-9
j_gene: TRBJ2-7
len: 15

CDR3aa: CASSFGSGRDIQYF
CDR3nt: TGCGCCAGCAGCTTTGGTAGCGGGAGGGACATTCAGTACTTC
abundance: NA
d_gene: TRBD2
v_gene: TRBV5-1
j_gene: TRBJ2-4
len: 14

CDR3aa: CATRTSGSGGDTQYF
CDR3nt: TGTGCCACCAGGACTAGCGGGAGTGGTGGAGATACGCAGTATTTT
abundance: NA
d_gene: TRBD2
v_gene: TRBV6-4
j_gene: TRBJ2-3
len: 15

CDR3aa: CASSREPSTGGGDTEAFF
CDR3nt: TGCGCCAGCAGCCGAGAGCCCTCAACAGGGGGCGGTGACACTGAAGCTTTCTTT
abundance: NA
d_gene: TRBD1
v_gene: TRBV4-1
j_gene: TRBJ1-1
len: 18

CDR3aa: CASGLGQANTEAFF
CDR3nt: TGTGCTAGTGGTTTGGGACAGGCAAACACTGAAGCTTTCTTT
abundance: NA
d_gene: NA
v_gene: TRBV12-5
j_gene: TRBJ1-1
len: 14

CDR3aa: CASSLGYPRAGNTIYF
CDR3nt: TGTGCCAGCAGCTTAGGGTACCCCAGGGCTGGAAACACCATATATTTT
abundance: NA
d_gene: NA
v_gene: TRBV11-2
j_gene: TRBJ1-3
len: 16

CDR3aa: CAISESKGSPEQFF
CDR3nt: TGTGCCATCAGTGAGTCGAAGGGGTCACCTGAGCAGTTCTTC
abundance: NA
d_gene: NA
v_gene: TRBV10-3
j_gene: TRBJ2-1
len: 14

CDR3aa: CASSQGLAGRMRYEQYF
CDR3nt: TGCGCCAGCAGCCAAGGGCTAGCGGGAAGGATGAGATACGAGCAGTACTTC
abundance: NA
d_gene: TRBD2
v_gene: TRBV4-1
j_gene: TRBJ2-7
len: 17

CDR3aa: CASSPGGGKRSGNTIYF
CDR3nt: TGTGCCAGCTCACCCGGTGGCGGGAAGCGCTCTGGAAACACCATATATTTT
abundance: NA
d_gene: NA
v_gene: TRBV18
j_gene: TRBJ1-3
len: 17